The next 25 T cell receptor beta chains were all read from a single sample in a study of identical twins' blood T cells. MiXCR, run by TCRdb on the 5' RACE reads, gives a single entry per CDR3 protein. Among about 370,000 distinct CDR3 sequences, over 25% were seen once, and the ten largest hold 6.1%. Sequences were obtained from PBMCs. These receptor sequences come from a woman aged 18 to 49 in good health.

CDR3 in amino acids: CASSSTGYRNNEQFF. Here the CDR3 DNA reads TGTGCCAGCAGCTCGACAGGGTACAGGAACAATGAGCAGTTCTTC. J is TRBJ2-1 and V is TRBV7-9; 7 bases align to TRBD1. The ends lost 4 bases at V and 5 bases at J; junction bases unmatched: 8. This CDR3 has 15 amino acids. Germline loops: CDR1 SEHNR, CDR2 FQNEAQ (reference sequence).

The chain employs TRBV20-1 and TRBJ1-1, with 12 positions matching TRBD1. The CDR3 sequence is 13 residues long. Germline V gene lookup returns CDR1 DFQATT and CDR2 SNEGSKA (reference sequence). CDR3 amino acids: CIGTGGASTEAFF. As DNA, the CDR3 is TGCATTGGGACAGGGGGCGCGAGCACTGAAGCTTTCTTT.

The CDR3 nucleotides are TGTGCCAGCAGTCCCCGGGTTTTGGCGTCACCCCTCCACTTT. It codes for CASSPRVLASPLHF. This chain joins TRBV27 and TRBJ1-6; D is unresolved. Trimming cost V 5 bases and J 10 bases, with 15 bases left between them. The CDR3 is made up of 14 amino acids. Looked up from germline, CDR1 is MNHEY and CDR2 is SMNVEV (reference sequence).

The chain employs TRBV12-3 or TRBV12-4 and TRBJ2-3; D may be TRBD1 (6 bases). This CDR3 is 13 amino acids long. V was clipped by 9 bases and J by 2 bases, with 12 bases between them. The CDR3 region is CASRTANTDTQYF. The CDR3 DNA sequence: TGTGCCAGTAGGACAGCTAACACAGATACGCAGTATTTT.

V usage is TRBV5-1 and J usage is TRBJ1-1; D gene ambiguous. The CDR3 contains 14 residues. CDR1 is SGHRS and CDR2 is YFSETQ in the germline V gene. The germline V and J ends were trimmed by 2 bases and 0 bases, with 8 bases remaining between them. CDR3 amino acids: CASSLGEVNTEAFF. DNA of the CDR3: TGCGCCAGCAGCTTAGGCGAGGTGAACACTGAAGCTTTCTTT.

This chain uses TRBV6-4 with TRBJ2-3, with 12 bases identical to TRBD2. V was pared by 6 bases and J by 6 bases, with 10 bases of the junction left unmatched. The CDR3 spans 16 residues. Germline V gene sequence: CDR1 MRHNA, CDR2 SNTAGT. The CDR3 DNA follows: TGTGCCAGCAGCTTACGACTAGCGGGGGCGGGGGATACGCAGTATTTT. It is translated as CASSLRLAGAGDTQYF.

In this sample, this clonotype turned up a few times. The chain carries TRBV5-1 and TRBJ1-1, with a tentative D call TRBD1 (6 bases). Trimming stripped 6 bases from V and 0 bases from J, with 9 bases between. The CDR3 runs 13 residues. CDR1 is SGHRS, CDR2 YFSETQ, per germline. The CDR3 nucleotides are TGCGCCAGCACAGAGGGGGTGAACACTGAAGCTTTCTTT. Translation: CASTEGVNTEAFF. Using reference TRBV5-1 and TRBJ1-1 for the parts outside the CDR3, the full variable domain is KAGVTQTPRYLIKTRGQQVTLSCSPISGHRSVSWYQQTPGQGLQFLFEYFSETQRNKGNFPGRFSGRQFSNSRSEMNVSTLELGDSALYLCASTEGVNTEAFFGQGTRLTVV.

There are a few counts of this clonotype. The chain has TRBV29-1 and TRBJ1-1; D call uncertain. The germline V gene has CDR1 SQVTM and CDR2 ANQGSEA. V was pared by 4 bases and J by 2 bases, with 23 bases between. The CDR3 contains 17 residues. The CDR3 protein is CSVVGRVAGSPNTEAFF. The CDR3, as DNA: TGCAGCGTTGTCGGGCGAGTTGCGGGGAGCCCAAACACTGAAGCTTTCTTT.

The chain links TRBV5-1 to TRBJ1-2; possible D gene TRBD1, 5 bases. CDR3 length: 13 amino acids. The germline CDR1 and CDR2 sequences are SGHRS and YFSETQ. V was pared by 7 bases and J by 6 bases, with 16 bases between. The CDR3 reads CASGPGPRDGYTF. For the CDR3, the DNA is TGCGCCAGCGGACCGGGACCGCGAGATGGCTACACCTTC.

The chain couples TRBV7-2 to TRBJ2-3; D not certain. The CDR3 is 14 amino acids. Trimming took 3 bases from V and 6 from J, leaving 13 bases between them. Germline CDR1 is SGHTA and CDR2 is FQGNSA. The DNA for the CDR3 is TGTGCCAGCAGCTTGACCGAAAATAGGGATACGCAGTATTTT. It is translated as CASSLTENRDTQYF. The whole variable domain, remainder taken from reference TRBV7-2 and TRBJ2-3, is GAGVSQSPSNKVTEKGKDVELRCDPISGHTALYWYRQSLGQGLEFLIYFQGNSAPDKSGLPSDRFSAERTGGSVSTLTIQRTQQEDSAVYLCASSLTENRDTQYFGPGTRLTVL.

J is TRBJ2-3 and V is TRBV27, with TRBD2 matching 7 bases. The V segment lost 2 bases and the J segment 0 bases; nucleotides outside the gene matches: 5. Germline V gives CDR1 MNHEY, CDR2 SMNVEV (reference sequence). There are 16 residues in the CDR3. For the CDR3, the DNA is TGTGCCAGCAGTTTAATGGCTAGCGGTAGCACAGATACGCAGTATTTT. Its translation: CASSLMASGSTDTQYF.

Points on this clonotype: Relative to the germline gene, one junction end is altered; a read error may explain this. This chain joins TRBV5-6 and TRBJ1-1; the D is unclear. CDR1 SGHDT and CDR2 YYEEEE come from the germline V gene. CDR3 size: 14 residues. CDR3 bases: TGTGTCAGCAGCTCGTGGGGTTGGAACACTGAAGCTTTCTTT. Its translation is CVSSSWGWNTEAFF.

The chain joins TRBV5-1 to TRBJ2-1; D ambiguous. The germline gives CDR1 SGHRS, CDR2 YFSETQ. V gave up 1 base and J gave up 7 bases, with 6 bases separating them. This CDR3 spans 12 amino acids. The CDR3 loop is CASSLMGNEQFF. CDR3 nucleotides: TGCGCCAGCAGCTTGATGGGAAATGAGCAGTTCTTC.

The chain links TRBV7-9 to TRBJ2-7, with a possible D match to TRBD2 (6 bases). The CDR3 consists of 12 residues. Germline assignment: CDR1 SEHNR and CDR2 FQNEAQ (reference sequence). The V gene lost 7 bases and the J gene lost 9 bases, with 16 bases spanning the gap. CDR3 bases: TGTGCCAGCATCTGGGAGGATTCCTTGCAGTACTTC. As protein: CASIWEDSLQYF.

This clonotype was seen more than once but under ten times. The rearrangement joins TRBV20-1 to TRBJ1-1, with D possibly TRBD1 on 5 matching bases. CDR1 and CDR2 from the germline V gene are DFQATT and SNEGSKA (reference sequence). Trimming took 0 bases from V and 0 from J, leaving 8 bases between them. This CDR3 is built from 14 residues. The CDR3 nucleotides are TGCAGTGCTAGAGAGGGGCACTTGAACACTGAAGCTTTCTTT. Translated, it gives CSAREGHLNTEAFF.

With respect to this clonotype: A much larger clone lies one base from this, so it may be a read error. J is TRBJ1-2 and V is TRBV7-2; D ambiguous. The CDR3 runs 15 residues. The germline V gene has CDR1 SGHTA and CDR2 FQGNSA. The CDR3: CAGSLAWQLPYGYTF. DNA of the CDR3: TGTGCCGGCAGCTTAGCGTGGCAGCTCCCATATGGCTACACCTTC.

This clonotype was seen many times. V is TRBV4-3 and J is TRBJ1-2; unclear D gene. Germline V gives CDR1 LGHNA, CDR2 YSLEER. This CDR3 has 14 residues. The V end lost 0 bases, the J end lost 7 bases, and 12 bases lay between the germline ends. The CDR3 here is CASSQDWDVRGYTF. DNA of the CDR3: TGCGCCAGCAGCCAAGATTGGGATGTGCGTGGCTACACCTTC.

The rearrangement joins TRBV6-7 to TRBJ1-5; 8 positions agree with TRBD1. TRBV6-7 carries the ORF label, with uncertain function. This CDR3 region has 15 residues. The V segment lost 2 bases and the J segment 5 bases; nucleotides outside the gene matches: 5. CDR3 nucleotides: TGTGCCAGCAGTTACCCCCGACAGGGGTATCAGCCCCAGCATTTT. Its protein is CASSYPRQGYQPQHF.

About this clonotype: A much larger clone sits a single nucleotide away, making a read error possible. The genes are TRBV29-1 and TRBJ1-1, with TRBD1 as a possible D gene (5 bases). Germline V CDR1 and CDR2: SQVTM, ANQGSEA. The CDR3 sequence is 12 residues long. In DNA, the CDR3 is TGCAGCGTTGCCCGTGGGGGGACTGAATCTTTCTTT. It codes for CSVARGGTESFF.

V is TRBV10-3 and J is TRBJ2-3; the D is unclear. The V end was cut by 7 bases, the J end by 4 bases, with 9 bases between. The germline gives CDR1 ENHRY, CDR2 SYGVKD. CDR3 length: 12 amino acids. CDR3 nucleotide sequence: TGTGCCATCAAGGGCTCTCCAGATACGCAGTATTTT. Protein sequence: CAIKGSPDTQYF.

The genes are TRBV20-1 and TRBJ2-3, with TRBD2 as a possible D gene (5 bases). Trimming removed 0 bases at V and 4 bases at J, with 11 bases between. In germline, CDR1 is DFQATT, CDR2 SNEGSKA (reference sequence). The CDR3 totals 14 residues. The CDR3: CSARDEGFADTQYF. The CDR3 DNA sequence: TGCAGTGCTAGAGACGAGGGATTCGCAGATACGCAGTATTTT.

Comment on this clonotype: Because the CDR3 is missing its conserved closing phenylalanine or tryptophan, this is likely a read error. The DNA is left out, because the CDR3 cannot be placed on it with certainty; the CDR3 is given as TCRdb lists it. The chain joins TRBV29-1 to TRBJ1-1; TRBD1 is the table's D call, not checked against the DNA. The CDR3 adds up to 14 amino acids, both ends counted. The germline CDR1 and CDR2 sequences are SQVTM and ANQGSEA. CDR3 residues: CSVDDPGQGTGRFL.

The chain couples TRBV27 to TRBJ1-2; TRBD1 matches 7 bases. CDR1 and CDR2 from the germline V gene are MNHEY and SMNVEV (reference sequence). The CDR3 has 14 residues. V shed 3 bases and J 7 bases; nucleotides not matched to a gene: 8. CDR3 coding DNA: TGTGCCAGCAGTTTGGGACAGTTTTCCGGTGGCTACACCTTC. It translates to CASSLGQFSGGYTF.

As concerns this clonotype: Given a much more abundant clone one base away, this may be a read error. V gene TRBV29-1 combines with J gene TRBJ1-1; D call uncertain. Germline V gene data show CDR1 as SQVTM and CDR2 as ANQGSEA. V was cut by 8 bases and J by 1 base, with 14 bases left in between. The CDR3 spans 13 residues. The CDR3 DNA reads TGCAGCTTTGTCAACAGAGGGAACACTGAAGCTTTCTTT. Protein: CSFVNRGNTEAFF.

The chain uses TRBV29-1 and TRBJ1-4; D perhaps matches TRBD1 (5 bases). Germline CDR1 reads SQVTM; CDR2 reads ANQGSEA. Trimming took off 4 bases at V and 8 bases at J, with 11 bases between the two ends. This CDR3 is built from 12 residues. The CDR3 loop is CSVARAAEKLFF. In DNA form, the CDR3 reads TGCAGCGTTGCCAGGGCGGCGGAAAAACTGTTTTTT. The full variable domain, in which reference TRBV29-1 and TRBJ1-4 provide the parts outside the CDR3, is SAVISQKPSRDICQRGTSLTIQCQVDSQVTMMFWYRQQPGQSLTLIATANQGSEATYESGFVIDKFPISRPNLTFSTLTVSNMSPEDSSIYLCSVARAAEKLFFGSGTQLSVL.